The next 26 T cell receptor beta chains were all read from a single sample in a study of identical twins (dated by TCRdb to the mid-2010s). Library generation was performed with 5' RACE. Sequencer: Illumina HiSeq 2000. TCRdb reworked the public reads: Q25 trimming with fastp, MiXCR clone assembly, productive beta chains retained. Each CDR3 protein appears once, grouped with its most common genes and DNA. The sample includes under 400,000 distinct CDR3 sequences, with 7% to 9.5% observed a single time. Jointly, the top ten make up roughly 8.9% of the sample. Sequenced sample: naive T cells sorted from blood. The sample's cell subset or site label, decoded: cells isolated with a human naive T-cell isolation kit. The receptors here all came from a woman aged 50 to 65 in good health.

The genes are TRBV20-1 and TRBJ2-2, with a possible D match to TRBD1 (6 bases). The CDR3 consists of 15 residues. The germline V and J ends were trimmed by 3 bases and 2 bases, with 13 bases remaining between them. CDR1 and CDR2 from the germline V gene are DFQATT and SNEGSKA (reference sequence). CDR3 sequence reads: CSASKGQLNTGELFF. The CDR3 DNA sequence: TGCAGTGCTAGTAAAGGACAGCTTAACACCGGGGAGCTGTTTTTT.

V gene TRBV30 combines with J gene TRBJ2-7; D uncertain. The CDR3 is made up of 13 amino acids. The V gene lost 4 bases and the J gene lost 5 bases, with 15 bases spanning the gap. CDR1 and CDR2 (germline): GTSNPN, SVGIG (reference sequence). The CDR3 coding sequence is TGTGCCTGGAAGTTCTGGGGTCTTCACGAGCAGTACTTC. Translation: CAWKFWGLHEQYF. Variable domain in full (rest from reference TRBV30 and TRBJ2-7): SQTIHQWPATLVQPVGSPLSLECTVEGTSNPNLYWYRQAAGRGLQLLFYSVGIGQISSEVPQNLSASRPQDRQFILSSKKLLLSDSGFYLCAWKFWGLHEQYFGPGTRLTVT.

There are a few counts of this clonotype. This chain connects TRBV29-1 to TRBJ2-1, with 7 bases aligning to TRBD2. The germline gives CDR1 SQVTM, CDR2 ANQGSEA. CDR3 length: 13 amino acids. J gave up 13 bases and V 7 bases, and 16 bases lay outside the gene matches. The CDR3 nucleotides are TGCAGCGGGCAAGACAGCACTCGGGGGGACCAGTTCTTC. Its translation is CSGQDSTRGDQFF.

This clonotype was recorded a few times. The chain joins TRBV3-1 to TRBJ2-7, with D perhaps matching TRBD2 (6 bases). The CDR3 totals 15 residues. Deletions cut 7 bases from V and 4 bases from J, with 20 bases between. Germline V lookup: CDR1 LGHDT, CDR2 YNNKEL (reference sequence). CDR3 sequence reads: CASKWGDSGTYEQYF. In DNA form, the CDR3 reads TGTGCCAGCAAGTGGGGGGATAGCGGTACTTACGAGCAGTACTTC.

In this sample, this clonotype turned up a few times. V gene TRBV11-2 combines with J gene TRBJ2-1, with TRBD2 matching over 9 bases. This CDR3 is 16 amino acids long. Trimming took 1 base from V and 8 from J; bases not matched to a gene: 9. In germline, CDR1 is SGHAT, CDR2 FQNNGV. The CDR3 is CASSLVVVAGADEQFF. CDR3 bases: TGTGCCAGCAGCTTAGTAGTAGTAGCGGGAGCCGATGAGCAGTTCTTC.

V and J are TRBV24-1 and TRBJ2-1; no clear D. The CDR3 totals 14 residues. Germline loops: CDR1 KGHDR, CDR2 SFDVKD. The V and J ends lost 2 bases and 5 bases respectively, with 9 bases between them. The CDR3 loop reads CATSDSRVNNEQFF. The DNA for the CDR3 is TGTGCCACCAGTGATTCCCGCGTGAACAATGAGCAGTTCTTC.

The chain uses TRBV5-6 and TRBJ2-1; D might be TRBD2 (5 bases). The CDR3 covers 15 residues. Trimming cost V 0 bases and J 2 bases, with 9 bases left between them. In germline, CDR1 is SGHDT, CDR2 YYEEEE. The CDR3 spells CASSLALAPYNEQFF. The CDR3 nucleotides read TGTGCCAGCAGCTTGGCCCTAGCCCCCTACAATGAGCAGTTCTTC.

This clonotype appeared many times. The chain has TRBV29-1 and TRBJ1-2; TRBD1 matches at 7 bases. Per germline, CDR1 SQVTM and CDR2 ANQGSEA. The CDR3 is 13 amino acids. The junction had 4 bases not matched to a gene; V was cut back by 3 bases and J by 3 bases. The CDR3 coding sequence is TGCAGCGTTGATGGGCAGGGGGACTATGGCTACACCTTC. Translated, it gives CSVDGQGDYGYTF.

The gene calls are TRBV20-1 and TRBJ2-4, with a possible D match to TRBD1 (5 bases). CDR3 length: 15 residues. Germline assignment: CDR1 DFQATT and CDR2 SNEGSKA (reference sequence). V gave up 0 bases and J gave up 0 bases, with 9 bases separating them. The CDR3 spells CSARDREIAKNIQYF. The CDR3 region has the DNA TGCAGTGCTAGAGACAGGGAAATAGCCAAAAACATTCAGTACTTC.

The chain is built from TRBV14 and TRBJ1-5; TRBD1 is a possible D gene (6 bases). Trimming removed 5 bases from V and 6 bases from J, with 8 bases in between. The CDR3 length is 12 residues. Germline V gene lookup returns CDR1 SGHDN and CDR2 FVKESK. The chain's CDR3 is CASSRGIQPQHF. The CDR3, as DNA: TGTGCCAGCAGCAGGGGGATTCAGCCCCAGCATTTT.

The chain combines TRBV12-3 or TRBV12-4 with TRBJ2-1, with unresolved D. This CDR3 has 14 residues. The V gene lost 4 bases and the J gene lost 10 bases, with 17 bases spanning the gap. CDR3 in amino acids: CASSSPPAGLEQFF. Written as DNA, the CDR3 is TGTGCCAGCAGTTCACCACCGGCAGGATTAGAGCAGTTCTTC.

V gene TRBV5-1 combines with J gene TRBJ2-7; D might be TRBD1 (6 bases). CDR1 and CDR2 (germline): SGHRS, YFSETQ. Trimming took off 4 bases at V and 11 bases at J, with 16 bases between the two ends. The CDR3 runs 12 residues. CDR3 DNA: TGCGCCAGCAGCGAGCTCAGGACAGTGAAGTACTTC. It is translated as CASSELRTVKYF. Based on the CDR3 plus reference TRBV5-1 and TRBJ2-7, the full variable domain is KAGVTQTPRYLIKTRGQQVTLSCSPISGHRSVSWYQQTPGQGLQFLFEYFSETQRNKGNFPGRFSGRQFSNSRSEMNVSTLELGDSALYLCASSELRTVKYFGPGTRLTVT.

This clonotype was seen once. An end of the junction differs from the germline gene, which may be a read error. The rearrangement links TRBV2 to TRBJ1-2; D gene uncertain. Germline V CDR1 and CDR2: SNHLY, FYNNEI. The CDR3 is made up of 12 amino acids. This CDR3 reads CASSEGFYGYPF. The CDR3 region has the DNA TGTGCCAGCAGTGAGGGGTTCTATGGCTACCCCTTC.

This clonotype occurred a few times. The chain couples TRBV5-1 to TRBJ2-7, with D possibly matching TRBD1 (5 bases). Trimming took 4 bases from V and 3 from J, leaving 11 bases between them. This CDR3 has 13 residues. Germline CDR1 reads SGHRS; CDR2 reads YFSETQ. The CDR3: CASSPADIYEQYF. The CDR3 coding sequence is TGCGCCAGCAGCCCCGCGGACATCTACGAGCAGTACTTC. The full variable domain, completed using reference TRBV5-1 and TRBJ2-7, is KAGVTQTPRYLIKTRGQQVTLSCSPISGHRSVSWYQQTPGQGLQFLFEYFSETQRNKGNFPGRFSGRQFSNSRSEMNVSTLELGDSALYLCASSPADIYEQYFGPGTRLTVT.

This clonotype was counted a few times. The genes are TRBV5-1 and TRBJ2-3, with D perhaps TRBD2 (5 bases). Germline V gene lookup returns CDR1 SGHRS and CDR2 YFSETQ. CDR3 size: 18 residues. V gave up 1 base and J gave up 4 bases, with 22 bases separating them. CDR3 coding DNA: TGCGCCAGCAGCTTGTCTAGACGGAGCGGCCGCTCGGCAGATACGCAGTATTTT. It yields the protein CASSLSRRSGRSADTQYF.

This clonotype has a count of ten or more. The chain employs TRBV25-1 and TRBJ2-1; 10 positions agree with TRBD2. The CDR3 loop spans 18 amino acids. Per the germline V gene, CDR1 is MGHDK and CDR2 is SYGVNS. The V and J ends lost 9 bases and 0 bases, in that order; junction bases with no gene match: 14. Here the CDR3 reads CARTTLAGATFSYNEQFF. The CDR3 coding sequence is TGTGCCAGGACCACTCTAGCGGGAGCTACCTTCTCCTACAATGAGCAGTTCTTC.

This chain connects TRBV9 to TRBJ2-3, with D hard to call. Germline V lookup: CDR1 SGDLS, CDR2 YYNGEE. The CDR3 sequence is 15 residues long. V was trimmed by 0 bases and J by 1 base, leaving 9 bases between them. The CDR3 DNA sequence: TGTGCCAGCAGCGTAGGTGTCCCGGGCACAGATACGCAGTATTTT. Translating it yields CASSVGVPGTDTQYF.

At least ten counts were recorded for this clonotype. The chain carries TRBV5-5 and TRBJ2-7; weak D call: TRBD1 (5 bases). The CDR3 runs to 12 residues. The germline gives CDR1 SGHKS, CDR2 YYEKEE (reference sequence). V was shortened by 4 bases and J by 7 bases, with 12 bases between the two germline ends. This CDR3 is CASSMTAWEQYF. CDR3 in DNA: TGTGCCAGCAGCATGACAGCGTGGGAGCAGTACTTC. Filled out from reference TRBV5-5 and TRBJ2-7, the complete variable domain reads DAGVTQSPTHLIKTRGQQVTLRCSPISGHKSVSWYQQVLGQGPQFIFQYYEKEERGRGNFPDRFSARQFPNYSSELNVNALLLGDSALYLCASSMTAWEQYFGPGTRLTVT.

The chain combines TRBV12-3 or TRBV12-4 with TRBJ2-7; a possible D gene is TRBD2 (7 bases). With 3 bases removed from V and 9 bases from J, the gap between germline ends came to 12 bases. The CDR3 totals 12 residues. The chain's CDR3 is CASSFGGRGQYF. DNA of the CDR3: TGTGCCAGCAGTTTCGGGGGGCGCGGGCAGTACTTC.

This clonotype was detected only a few times. The V gene is TRBV6-2 or TRBV6-3, the J gene TRBJ2-1, with a possible D match to TRBD2 (5 bases). The CDR3 has 12 residues. Trimming stripped 8 bases from V and 5 bases from J, with 10 bases between. Germline values: CDR1 MNHEY, CDR2 SVGEGT. CDR3 in DNA: TGTGCCAGCCGACTACTCAACAATGAGCAGTTCTTC. The encoded protein is CASRLLNNEQFF.

This chain joins TRBV25-1 and TRBJ2-1; TRBD2 might be the D (6 bases). Germline V gives CDR1 MGHDK, CDR2 SYGVNS. The CDR3 is 16 amino acids. The V end lost 6 bases, the J end lost 7 bases, and 22 bases lay between the germline ends. The chain's CDR3 is CASSPSDWEAGNEQFF. The CDR3 DNA reads TGTGCCAGCAGCCCGTCAGATTGGGAGGCCGGGAATGAGCAGTTCTTC.

The sample holds many counts of this clonotype. This chain links TRBV10-3 with TRBJ2-7; 14 bases fit TRBD2. Trimming removed 11 bases from V and 5 bases from J; junction bases left unmatched: 8. There are 14 residues in the CDR3. Germline CDR1 and CDR2: ENHRY and SYGVKD. The CDR3: CAVGTSGSKDEQYV. The DNA of the CDR3 is TGTGCCGTCGGGACTAGCGGGAGCAAAGACGAGCAGTACGTC.

The sample holds many counts of this clonotype. This chain uses TRBV12-3 or TRBV12-4 with TRBJ2-1; perhaps TRBD2 as D (6 bases). Trimming took 5 bases from V and 2 from J, leaving 19 bases between them. The CDR3 runs 17 residues. CDR3 coding DNA: TGTGCCAGCAGTCCCCGTTTCGAGCGGGTCACCTACAATGAGCAGTTCTTC. It is translated as CASSPRFERVTYNEQFF.

This clonotype was found many times. The gene calls are TRBV2 and TRBJ2-3; 12 bases fit TRBD2. The CDR3 is 17 residues long. Per the germline V gene, CDR1 is SNHLY and CDR2 is FYNNEI. With V trimmed by 5 bases and J by 0 bases, 6 bases remained unmatched. The chain's CDR3 is CASSRRLAGVSTDTQYF. The CDR3 DNA reads TGTGCCAGCAGTAGAAGACTAGCGGGAGTGAGCACAGATACGCAGTATTTT.

The chain has TRBV7-9 and TRBJ1-1; no reliable D call. V was cut by 0 bases and J by 7 bases, with 9 bases left in between. Germline CDR1 and CDR2: SEHNR and FQNEAQ (reference sequence). The CDR3 runs to 13 residues. CDR3 region: CASSLASQFEAFF. CDR3 nucleotides: TGTGCCAGCAGCTTAGCCTCGCAGTTTGAAGCTTTCTTT.

The V call is TRBV20-1, the J call TRBJ2-4; a weak D match, TRBD2 (5 bases). The V gene's germline CDR1 is DFQATT and CDR2 SNEGSKA (reference sequence). The CDR3 runs 14 residues. Trimming took off 4 bases at V and 0 bases at J, with 10 bases between the two ends. The CDR3 DNA is TGCAGTGCTACCCGGGATTTAGCCAAAAACATTCAGTACTTC. Its translation is CSATRDLAKNIQYF.